The 6 T cell receptor beta chains below were found in one sample sequenced in a study of T cell repertoires in cytomegalovirus infection. Antigen specificity for these receptors is unknown. TCRdb processed the reads anew with MiXCR; each CDR3 protein has one entry. The sample shows 40,000 to 55,000 distinct CDR3 sequences, roughly 22% of them seen only once. Source: CD8+ T cells from cultured PBMCs, taken from culture after CMV antigen stimulation. The source is a human donor in good health (CMV status not recorded). Some clones in this sample may be carry-over from other donors' samples.

This chain joins TRBV20-1 and TRBJ1-5; D unclear. The CDR3 consists of 17 residues. Trimming removed 3 bases at V and 7 bases at J, with 25 bases between. Germline loops: CDR1 DFQATT, CDR2 SNEGSKA (reference sequence). DNA for the CDR3: TGCAGTGCTAGCCACACCCCGGGTAGGGAAGCGGCCCAGCCCCAGCATTTT. This sequence encodes CSASHTPGREAAQPQHF.

The chain employs TRBV7-9 and TRBJ1-5; 8 nucleotides match TRBD1. Germline V gene sequence: CDR1 SEHNR, CDR2 FQNEAQ (reference sequence). J gave up 2 bases and V 6 bases, and 3 bases lay outside the gene matches. This CDR3 contains 14 residues. The CDR3 bases are TGTGCCAGCAGTTTGACAGGGGGCAATCAGCCCCAGCATTTT. Protein sequence: CASSLTGGNQPQHF.

This rearrangement joins TRBV6-1 to TRBJ2-1, with 7 nucleotides matching TRBD2. J lost 3 bases, V lost 0 bases, and 5 bases had no gene match. CDR1 and CDR2 from the germline V gene are MNHNS and SASEGT. This CDR3 spans 16 amino acids. CDR3 amino acids: CASSEAGASGYNEQFF. CDR3 nucleotide sequence: TGTGCCAGCAGTGAAGCCGGGGCTAGCGGCTACAATGAGCAGTTCTTC.

J is TRBJ2-3 and V is TRBV7-8, with TRBD1 identical over 11 bases. The CDR3 length is 17 residues. The V and J ends lost 6 bases and 5 bases, in that order; junction bases with no gene match: 13. Germline values: CDR1 SGHVS, CDR2 FQNEAQ. DNA for the CDR3: TGTGCCAGCAGTTCCGACCCGGGACAGGGGGGTCTAGATACGCAGTATTTT. Amino acids: CASSSDPGQGGLDTQYF.

This clonotype was seen more than once but under ten times. This rearrangement joins TRBV27 to TRBJ2-1; tentative D call: TRBD2 (6 bases). The CDR3 is made up of 13 amino acids. Germline loops: CDR1 MNHEY, CDR2 SMNVEV (reference sequence). The V gene lost 0 bases and the J gene lost 7 bases, with 7 bases spanning the gap. The CDR3 coding sequence is TGTGCCAGCAGTTTATCGACTAGAAATGAGCAGTTCTTC. It specifies CASSLSTRNEQFF.

The sample holds many counts of this clonotype. This chain joins TRBV4-2 and TRBJ2-7; 7 positions agree with TRBD1. Trimming at V came to 4 bases and at J to 2 bases, leaving 5 bases not matched to a gene. This CDR3 region has 14 residues. The V gene's germline CDR1 is LGHNA and CDR2 YNFKEQ. Written as DNA, the CDR3 is TGTGCCAGCAGCCTAGGGACAGCAGCCTACGAGCAGTACTTC. Translating it yields CASSLGTAAYEQYF.